This TCR beta chain was sequenced in a study of T-cell reconstitution after alpha-beta-depleted transplantation in children. The ends lost 6 bases at V and 4 bases at J; junction bases unmatched: 5. This CDR3 has 14 amino acids. Preparation of the TCRbeta library involved a method that used unique molecular identifiers. Each CDR3 protein is one row after TCRdb ran MiXCR on the PCR reads. The sample shows 500,000 or so distinct CDR3 sequences, approximately 29% of them seen only once. The sequence was collected from a human donor who donated a stem cell graft to a child with aplastic anemia. The genes are TRBV12-3 or TRBV12-4 and TRBJ1-1; TRBD1 agrees at 10 bases. The sequencing here drew on PBMCs from the stem cell graft donor, taken from the stem cell graft. CDR3: CASSPRQGATEAFF. The CDR3 DNA sequence: TGTGCCAGCAGCCCAAGACAGGGGGCCACTGAAGCTTTCTTT.